Following are 25 T cell receptor beta chains from one sample sequenced in a study of shared clonotypes between healthy human individuals. Assay used: immunoSEQ multiplex PCR; TCRdb lists only in-frame clones, some missing. The table shows more than 2,000,000 clones, with over 90% occurring only once. Sequencing was performed on naive CD4+ T cells from PBMCs. The subset is: CD45RA+ positively selected. Source of these receptors: a young man in good health. Some clones in this sample may be carry-over from other donors' samples.

The gene calls are TRBV13 and TRBJ2-4; tentatively, D is TRBD1 or TRBD2 (5 bases each). The V end was cut by 4 bases, the J end by 13 bases, with 11 bases between. Looked up from germline, CDR1 is PRHDT and CDR2 is FYEKMQ (reference sequence). The CDR3 consists of 11 residues. The CDR3 DNA sequence: TGTGCCAGCAGCTCCGGGGCCAGGCAGTACTTC. Residues: CASSSGARQYF. Complete variable domain (other parts from reference TRBV13 and TRBJ2-4): AAGVIQSPRHLIKEKRETATLKCYPIPRHDTVYWYQQGPGQDPQFLISFYEKMQSDKGSIPDRFSAQQFSDYHSELNMSSLELGDSALYFCASSSGARQYFGAGTRLSVL.

The genes are TRBV19 and TRBJ2-5; D is unresolved. With 0 bases removed from V and 3 bases from J, the gap between germline ends came to 8 bases. From germline, CDR1 is LNHDA and CDR2 SQIVND (reference sequence). The CDR3 covers 14 residues. The CDR3 here is CASSIDWTKETQYF. CDR3 coding DNA: TGTGCCAGTAGTATAGATTGGACCAAAGAGACCCAGTACTTC.

The rearrangement joins TRBV7-2 to TRBJ1-2; maybe TRBD1 (5 bases). The V gene's germline CDR1 is SGHTA and CDR2 FQGNSA. The V gene lost 3 bases and the J gene lost 8 bases, with 16 bases spanning the gap. The CDR3 extends over 14 amino acids. DNA of the CDR3: TGTGCCAGCAGCTTTGGGACTGCTCGGGGAGGCTACACCTTC. It is translated as CASSFGTARGGYTF.

In regard to this clone: This specimen includes other DNA sequences encoding the same CDR3. The chain combines TRBV29-1 with TRBJ2-5; TRBD1 might be the D (5 bases). Germline V gene sequence: CDR1 SQVTM, CDR2 ANQGSEA. CDR3 size: 12 residues. V lost 3 bases and J lost 4, with 9 bases in between. The CDR3 DNA sequence: TGCAGCGTTGATTTAGGGGTAGAGACCCAGTACTTC. Amino acids: CSVDLGVETQYF.

The chain is built from TRBV6-1 and TRBJ1-2; possibly TRBD1 for D (5 bases). This CDR3 has 15 amino acids. V was trimmed by 8 bases and J by 4 bases, leaving 20 bases between them. Per the germline V gene, CDR1 is MNHNS and CDR2 is SASEGT. CDR3 nucleotide sequence: TGTGCCAGCCTAGTGGGGGGAGTGGTGAGCTATGGCTACACCTTC. Its protein product is CASLVGGVVSYGYTF.

The table lists this clone with a count of one. The chain combines TRBV28 with TRBJ2-7, with 7 nucleotides matching TRBD1. With 5 bases clipped from V and 0 bases from J, the junction kept 10 bases outside the gene matches. The CDR3 has 16 amino acids. Germline V gene data show CDR1 as MDHEN and CDR2 as SYDVKM. CDR3 amino acids: CASSPLGTANSYEQYF. The CDR3 bases are TGTGCCAGCAGTCCCTTGGGGACAGCAAACTCCTACGAGCAGTACTTC. The whole variable domain, filled in from reference TRBV28 and TRBJ2-7, reads DVKVTQSSRYLVKRTGEKVFLECVQDMDHENMFWYRQDPGLGLRLIYFSYDVKMKEKGDIPEGYSVSREKKERFSLILESASTNQTSMYLCASSPLGTANSYEQYFGPGTRLTVT.

The rearrangement uses TRBV6-6 and TRBJ1-3, with 7 positions matching TRBD1. The J segment lost 4 bases and the V segment lost 2 bases, leaving 8 bases of the junction unmatched. Germline V CDR1 and CDR2: MNHNY, SVGAGI (reference sequence). The CDR3 contains 16 residues. The CDR3 loop reads CASSYGSRGSGNTIYF. CDR3 nucleotides: TGTGCCAGCAGTTACGGGTCCAGGGGGAGCGGAAACACCATATATTTT.

The J gene is TRBJ2-7, the V gene TRBV7-2; D may be TRBD1 (6 bases). This CDR3 is built from 12 residues. Deletions cut 6 bases from V and 2 bases from J, with 8 bases between. The germline gives CDR1 SGHTA, CDR2 FQGNSA. CDR3 coding DNA: TGTGCCAGCAGGGGGGCAGCCTACGAGCAGTACTTC. This encodes CASRGAAYEQYF.

In this sample, this clone turned up once. This chain uses TRBV6-1 with TRBJ2-7; 8 bases agree with TRBD2. CDR1 and CDR2 from the germline V gene are MNHNS and SASEGT. V trimming: 6 bases; J trimming: 4 bases; junction bases outside the gene matches: 11. The CDR3 covers 15 residues. CDR3 sequence reads: CASRDLAGPRYEQYF. CDR3 DNA: TGTGCCAGCAGGGATTTAGCGGGACCGAGATACGAGCAGTACTTC.

The rearrangement joins TRBV5-6 to TRBJ1-3, with D maybe TRBD1 (6 bases). Trimming removed 7 bases at V and 4 bases at J, with 18 bases between. CDR1 and CDR2 (germline): SGHDT, YYEEEE. The CDR3 spans 15 residues. In DNA form, the CDR3 reads TGTGCCAGCCAAATCCAGGGGCTTACCGGAAACACCATATATTTT. It translates to CASQIQGLTGNTIYF.

The chain links TRBV7-9 to TRBJ2-2; D is undetermined. CDR1 and CDR2 from the germline V gene are SEHNR and FQNEAQ (reference sequence). This CDR3 region has 13 residues. The germline V and J ends were trimmed by 0 bases and 6 bases, with 5 bases remaining between them. CDR3: CASSLAHAGELFF. CDR3 in DNA: TGTGCCAGCAGCTTAGCGCACGCCGGGGAGCTGTTTTTT.

The V gene is TRBV7-7, the J gene TRBJ2-1, with a tentative D call TRBD1 (5 bases). The CDR3 runs 14 residues. Germline CDR1 SSHAT, CDR2 FNYEAQ (reference sequence). V lost 5 bases and J lost 9, with 17 bases in between. CDR3 in amino acids: CASSLLVGPGEQFF. The DNA for the CDR3 is TGTGCCAGCAGCCTCCTAGTGGGGCCTGGTGAGCAGTTCTTC. The complete variable domain, with remaining parts taken from reference TRBV7-7 and TRBJ2-1, reads GAGVSQSPRYKVTKRGQDVTLRCDPISSHATLYWYQQALGQGPEFLTYFNYEAQPDKSGLPSDRFSAERPEGSISTLTIQRTEQRDSAMYRCASSLLVGPGEQFFGPGTRLTVL.

The chain employs TRBV27 and TRBJ2-1; unclear D gene. V was cut by 5 bases and J by 9 bases, with 11 bases left in between. The CDR3 covers 12 residues. Germline assignment: CDR1 MNHEY and CDR2 SMNVEV (reference sequence). The DNA of the CDR3 is TGTGCCAGCAGTACCCCTCAGCGTGAGCAGTTCTTC. Translating gives CASSTPQREQFF.

This chain connects TRBV11-2 to TRBJ2-3, with 9 bases fitting TRBD2. Germline CDR1 SGHAT, CDR2 FQNNGV. The CDR3 consists of 15 residues. The ends lost 5 bases at V and 1 base at J; junction bases unmatched: 4. The CDR3 sequence: CASSRGTSRTDTQYF. In DNA form, the CDR3 reads TGTGCCAGCAGCCGCGGGACTAGCCGCACAGATACGCAGTATTTT.

The chain is built from TRBV27 and TRBJ2-3; TRBD2 matches at 14 bases. After removal of 5 bases from V and 4 bases from J, the junction contained 5 bases not matched to a gene. CDR1 is MNHEY and CDR2 is SMNVEV in the germline V gene (reference sequence). The CDR3 loop spans 16 amino acids. CDR3 nucleotide sequence: TGTGCCAGCAGTAAGCCGGGACTAGCGGGAGCAGATACGCAGTATTTT. This encodes CASSKPGLAGADTQYF.

Here the CDR3 DNA reads TGTGCCATCAGTCCCGGGACAGGGCAAGGGCGTGGAGACCCCTACGAGCAGTACTTC. It yields the protein CAISPGTGQGRGDPYEQYF. The chain couples TRBV10-3 to TRBJ2-7; 9 bases match TRBD1. CDR1 is ENHRY and CDR2 is SYGVKD in the germline V gene. CDR3 size: 19 residues. J gave up 2 bases and V 5 bases, and 19 bases lay outside the gene matches.

CDR3 nucleotide sequence: TGTGCCAGCAGCCTCGGGGGGAGGTTGAACGGGGAGCTGTTTTTT. Translated, it gives CASSLGGRLNGELFF. The chain links TRBV7-3 to TRBJ2-2, with 7 bases fitting TRBD2. Germline CDR1 and CDR2: SGHTA and FQGTGA. V gave up 5 bases and J gave up 7 bases; unmatched junction bases: 10. This CDR3 spans 15 amino acids. The full variable domain, completed using reference TRBV7-3 and TRBJ2-2, is GAGVSQTPSNKVTEKGKYVELRCDPISGHTALYWYRQSLGQGPEFLIYFQGTGAADDSGLPNDRFFAVRPEGSVSTLKIQRTERGDSAVYLCASSLGGRLNGELFFGEGSRLTVL.

The V call is TRBV2, the J call TRBJ1-5; possible D gene TRBD1, 6 bases. V lost 11 bases and J 5 bases, leaving 19 bases between the germline ends. The CDR3 is 14 residues long. Germline CDR1 and CDR2: SNHLY and FYNNEI. This CDR3 is CAATREGGYQPQHF. Here the CDR3 DNA reads TGTGCCGCAACTAGGGAGGGGGGTTATCAGCCCCAGCATTTT.

The V and J genes are TRBV7-9 and TRBJ1-1, with D possibly TRBD1 on 5 matching bases. V was shortened by 5 bases and J by 5 bases, with 15 bases between the two germline ends. The CDR3 extends over 14 amino acids. The germline V gene has CDR1 SEHNR and CDR2 FQNEAQ (reference sequence). DNA for the CDR3: TGTGCCAGCAGCATAGGGACCACCCAAACTGAAGCTTTCTTT. This sequence encodes CASSIGTTQTEAFF.

The genes are TRBV28 and TRBJ1-5, with unresolved D. With 3 bases removed from V and 9 bases from J, the gap between germline ends came to 15 bases. CDR3 size: 14 residues. Germline values: CDR1 MDHEN, CDR2 SYDVKM. CDR3: CASSLVFSPRPQHF. CDR3 nucleotides: TGTGCCAGCAGTTTGGTTTTCTCCCCTCGGCCCCAGCATTTT.

The chain recombines TRBV27 with TRBJ1-4; D ambiguous. The CDR3 sequence is 15 residues long. Germline CDR1 and CDR2: MNHEY and SMNVEV (reference sequence). V gave up 3 bases and J gave up 3 bases, with 11 bases separating them. This chain's CDR3 is CASSFSREANEKLFF. Here the CDR3 DNA reads TGTGCCAGCAGTTTTAGCCGGGAAGCTAATGAAAAACTGTTTTTT.

The chain joins TRBV7-9 to TRBJ1-1; D not resolved. Trimming cost V 2 bases and J 1 base, with 11 bases left between them. There are 15 residues in the CDR3. CDR1 SEHNR and CDR2 FQNEAQ come from the germline V gene (reference sequence). This chain's CDR3 is CASSLNPGPNTEAFF. CDR3 in DNA: TGTGCCAGCAGCTTAAACCCGGGCCCGAACACTGAAGCTTTCTTT.

The chain has TRBV28 and TRBJ2-7; D is unclear. CDR1 MDHEN and CDR2 SYDVKM come from the germline V gene. The CDR3 extends over 13 amino acids. The germline V and J ends were trimmed by 3 bases and 3 bases, with 9 bases remaining between them. CDR3 residues: CASSLRRGYEQYF. In DNA, the CDR3 is TGTGCCAGCAGTTTGCGACGTGGCTACGAGCAGTACTTC.

This chain joins TRBV7-9 and TRBJ2-7, with 9 bases aligning to TRBD1. The V gene's germline CDR1 is SEHNR and CDR2 FQNEAQ (reference sequence). Germline trimming cut 5 bases from V and 6 bases from J; bases unmatched to any gene: 8. This CDR3 is 14 amino acids long. The CDR3 DNA reads TGTGCCAGCAGCACAACAGGGGGCGCACCCGAGCAGTACTTC. Translation: CASSTTGGAPEQYF.

The chain joins TRBV6-4 to TRBJ1-5, with D perhaps TRBD1 (6 bases). Germline lookup yields CDR1 MRHNA and CDR2 SNTAGT. Deletions cut 9 bases from V and 0 bases from J, with 18 bases between. The length of the CDR3 is 16 residues. The CDR3 loop reads CARGTTGTPSNQPQHF. CDR3 DNA sequence: TGTGCCAGGGGGACCACCGGGACACCTAGCAATCAGCCCCAGCATTTT.